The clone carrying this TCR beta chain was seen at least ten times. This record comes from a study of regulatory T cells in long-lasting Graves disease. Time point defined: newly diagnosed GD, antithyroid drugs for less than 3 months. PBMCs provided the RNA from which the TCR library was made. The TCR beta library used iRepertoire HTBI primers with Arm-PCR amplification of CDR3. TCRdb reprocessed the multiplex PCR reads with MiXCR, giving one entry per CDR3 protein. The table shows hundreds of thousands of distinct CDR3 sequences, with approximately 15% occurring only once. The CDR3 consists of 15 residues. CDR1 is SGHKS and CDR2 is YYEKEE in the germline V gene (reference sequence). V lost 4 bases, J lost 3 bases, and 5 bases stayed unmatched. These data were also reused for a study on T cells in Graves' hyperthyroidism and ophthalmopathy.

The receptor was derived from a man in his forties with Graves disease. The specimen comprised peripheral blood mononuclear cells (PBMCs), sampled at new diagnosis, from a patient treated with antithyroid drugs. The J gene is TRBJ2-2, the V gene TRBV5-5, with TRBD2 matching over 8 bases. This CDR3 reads CASSRAGGYTGELFF. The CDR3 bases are TGTGCCAGCAGCCGGGCGGGGGGATACACCGGGGAGCTGTTTTTT.